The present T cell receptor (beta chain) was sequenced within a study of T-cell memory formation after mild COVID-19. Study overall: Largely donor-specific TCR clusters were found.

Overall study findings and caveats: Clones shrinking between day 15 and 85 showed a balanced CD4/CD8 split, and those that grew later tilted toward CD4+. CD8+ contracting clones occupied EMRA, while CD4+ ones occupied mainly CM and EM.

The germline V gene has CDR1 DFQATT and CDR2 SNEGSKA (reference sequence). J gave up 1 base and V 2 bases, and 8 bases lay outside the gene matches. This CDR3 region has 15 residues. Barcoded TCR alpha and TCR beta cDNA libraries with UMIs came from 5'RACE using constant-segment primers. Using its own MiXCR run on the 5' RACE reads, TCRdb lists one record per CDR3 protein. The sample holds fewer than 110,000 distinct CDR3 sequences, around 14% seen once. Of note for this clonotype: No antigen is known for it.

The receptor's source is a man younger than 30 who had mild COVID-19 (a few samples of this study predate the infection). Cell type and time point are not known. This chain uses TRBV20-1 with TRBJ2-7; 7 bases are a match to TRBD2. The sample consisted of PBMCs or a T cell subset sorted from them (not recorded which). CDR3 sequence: CSARRQTSASYEQYF. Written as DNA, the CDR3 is TGCAGTGCTAGACGCCAAACTAGCGCGTCCTACGAGCAGTACTTC.